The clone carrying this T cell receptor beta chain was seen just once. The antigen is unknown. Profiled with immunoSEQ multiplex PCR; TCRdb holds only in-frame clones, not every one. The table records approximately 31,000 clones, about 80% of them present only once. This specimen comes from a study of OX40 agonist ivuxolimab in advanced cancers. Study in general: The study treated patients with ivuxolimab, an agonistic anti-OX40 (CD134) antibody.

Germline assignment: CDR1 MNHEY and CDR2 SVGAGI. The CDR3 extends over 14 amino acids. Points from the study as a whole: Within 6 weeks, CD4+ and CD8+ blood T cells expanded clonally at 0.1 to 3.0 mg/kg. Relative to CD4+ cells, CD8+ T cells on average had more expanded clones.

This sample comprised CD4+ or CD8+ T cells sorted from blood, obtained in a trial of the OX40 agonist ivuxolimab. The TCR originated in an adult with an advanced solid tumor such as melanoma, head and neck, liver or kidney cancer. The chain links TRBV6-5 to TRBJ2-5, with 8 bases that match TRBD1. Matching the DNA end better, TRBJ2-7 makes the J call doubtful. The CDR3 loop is CASRKDRAAYEQYF. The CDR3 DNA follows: TGTGCCAGCAGAAAGGACAGGGCCGCCTACGAGCAGTACTTC.